This T cell receptor (beta chain) was obtained from a study of T cell responses to AZD1222 COVID-19 vaccine. Profiling relied on immunoSEQ multiplex PCR, and the TCRdb table lists in-frame clones only, not all of them. The sample contains about 99,000 clones, 88% of which appear only once. With respect to this clone: Its target is not known.

Whole-study results and caveats: Only a handful of AZD1222 recipients tested seropositive at baseline. The breadth and depth of Spike-specific TCRs increased once two AZD1222 doses had been given.

This receptor was taken from an adult in good health. Here the sequenced sample was peripheral blood, taken on day 0 of AZD1222 vaccination.

The CDR3 sequence: CASSLIREPSYNEQFF. CDR3 bases: TGTGCCAGCAGCCTAATCCGGGAACCCTCCTACAATGAGCAGTTCTTC. The chain couples TRBV27 to TRBJ2-1, with D maybe TRBD2 (5 bases). The CDR3 covers 16 residues. The germline gives CDR1 MNHEY, CDR2 SMNVEV (reference sequence). V lost 6 bases and J 0 bases, leaving 15 bases between the germline ends.